Below are 14 T cell receptor beta chains sequenced from a single sample in a study of control samples from healthy donors and cancer patients. Produced via immunoSEQ multiplex PCR; TCRdb's table is partial and in-frame only. The table has about 40,000 clones, 70% to 90% seen once; the top ten hold about a tenth. Sequenced material: PBMCs. The source of these receptors is a woman aged 55-70 years with lung cancer.

The chain recombines TRBV2 with TRBJ1-6; D may be TRBD1 (6 bases). V was trimmed by 5 bases and J by 12 bases, leaving 14 bases between them. Per germline, CDR1 SNHLY and CDR2 FYNNEI. The CDR3 sequence is 13 residues long. The CDR3 loop reads CASSRQDIEPLHF. CDR3 sequence (DNA): TGTGCCAGCAGTAGACAGGATATAGAACCCCTCCACTTT.

The CDR3 loop reads CASSYGGSAGGGELFF. As DNA, the CDR3 is TGTGCCAGCAGCTATGGGGGTAGCGCGGGTGGCGGGGAGCTGTTTTTT. This rearrangement joins TRBV11-2 to TRBJ2-2; the D call may be TRBD1 or TRBD2 (5 bases each). CDR1 is SGHAT and CDR2 is FQNNGV in the germline V gene. The ends were cut back, 4 bases at V and 7 bases at J, with 19 bases in the middle. This CDR3 comprises 16 residues.

This clone was observed a handful of times. The chain couples TRBV23-1 to TRBJ1-2; 9 bases align to TRBD1. TRBV23-1 is an ORF, and what it does is uncertain. The V segment lost 11 bases and the J segment 2 bases; nucleotides outside the gene matches: 9. The CDR3 runs to 14 residues. CDR3 sequence: CAPSQQGANYGYTF. As DNA, the CDR3 is TGCGCCCCCAGTCAACAGGGGGCCAACTATGGCTACACCTTC.

The chain combines TRBV5-1 with TRBJ1-5; D not resolved. Germline V gives CDR1 SGHRS, CDR2 YFSETQ. The CDR3 consists of 14 residues. V dropped 4 bases and J dropped 3 bases, with 11 bases sitting between them. Written as DNA, the CDR3 is TGCGCCAGCAGCCAACGGTACCCCAATCAGCCCCAGCATTTT. Translated: CASSQRYPNQPQHF.

The chain couples TRBV12-3 or TRBV12-4 to TRBJ2-1; D is uncertain. CDR3 size: 10 residues. V dropped 8 bases and J dropped 11 bases, with 10 bases sitting between them. The CDR3 DNA follows: TGTGCCAGCGGGGTGACAAAGCAGTTCTTC. It yields the protein CASGVTKQFF.

The J gene is TRBJ2-7, the V gene TRBV7-2; TRBD2 might be the D (6 bases). CDR1 SGHTA and CDR2 FQGNSA come from the germline V gene. Deletions cut 3 bases from V and 0 bases from J, with 9 bases between. This CDR3 region has 14 residues. The chain's CDR3 is CASSFSTSSYEQYF. Here the CDR3 DNA reads TGTGCCAGCAGCTTTTCGACTAGCTCCTACGAGCAGTACTTC.

This clone has only a few counts. The chain employs TRBV11-3 and TRBJ2-7; D is undetermined. The CDR3 covers 11 residues. Germline CDR1 SGHNT, CDR2 YENEEA. V dropped 0 bases and J dropped 6 bases, with 3 bases sitting between them. CDR3 nucleotides: TGTGCCAGCAGCTTAGAAGGCGAGCAGTACTTC. Amino acid sequence: CASSLEGEQYF.

V usage is TRBV4-1 and J usage is TRBJ1-2, with a possible D match to TRBD1 (5 bases). Looked up from germline, CDR1 is MGHRA and CDR2 is YSYEKL. This CDR3 region has 16 residues. Trimming cost V 0 bases and J 4 bases, with 15 bases left between them. CDR3 region: CASSQEWDSSGYGYTF. CDR3 DNA sequence: TGCGCCAGCAGCCAAGAGTGGGACTCGTCTGGCTATGGCTACACCTTC.

This sequence joins TRBV12-5 and TRBJ2-7; no clear D. Germline assignment: CDR1 LGHNT and CDR2 FRNRAP. CDR3 length equals 9 residues. The ends were cut back, 5 bases at V and 6 bases at J, with 2 bases in the middle. This chain's CDR3 is CASGGEQYF. CDR3 nucleotide sequence: TGTGCTAGTGGTGGCGAGCAGTACTTC.

V is TRBV13 and J is TRBJ2-3; 9 bases map to TRBD1. Germline V lookup: CDR1 PRHDT, CDR2 FYEKMQ (reference sequence). The CDR3 length is 14 residues. Losses at the gene ends were 4 bases for V and 5 bases for J; bases not matched to a gene: 4. CDR3 in DNA: TGTGCCAGCAGCTCCAGGACAGGGGTAGATACGCAGTATTTT. It specifies CASSSRTGVDTQYF.

V gene TRBV6-4 combines with J gene TRBJ1-6; D is possibly TRBD1 (6 bases). The CDR3 loop spans 13 amino acids. The germline V gene encodes CDR1 MRHNA and CDR2 SNTAGT. Deletions cut 2 bases from V and 7 bases from J, with 6 bases between. CDR3: CASSDGTNSPLHF. The CDR3 DNA is TGTGCCAGCAGTGACGGGACAAATTCACCCCTCCACTTT.

This chain connects TRBV6-1 to TRBJ2-5; TRBD1 agrees at 8 bases. This CDR3 spans 16 amino acids. Germline CDR1 and CDR2: MNHNS and SASEGT. V dropped 1 base and J dropped 3; count of bases not matched to a gene: 7. The CDR3 here is CASSEGRGTGKETQYF. The CDR3 coding sequence is TGTGCCAGCAGTGAAGGTAGAGGGACAGGCAAAGAGACCCAGTACTTC.

The chain recombines TRBV6-2 or TRBV6-3 with TRBJ2-7; D perhaps matches TRBD2 (5 bases). Germline V lookup: CDR1 MNHEY, CDR2 SVGEGT. The CDR3 loop spans 15 amino acids. Trimming left V 0 bases short and J 3 bases short, with 12 bases between. CDR3 bases: TGTGCCAGCAGTTACTCAAGAGGGATGAACTACGAGCAGTACTTC. This sequence encodes CASSYSRGMNYEQYF.

With regard to this clone: Relative to the germline gene, one junction end is altered; a read error may explain this. The chain joins TRBV6-2 or TRBV6-3 to TRBJ2-1; TRBD1 matches 11 bases. Germline V lookup: CDR1 MNHEY, CDR2 SVGEGT. The CDR3 is made up of 15 amino acids. CDR3 region: CASSHSRTGGDEQFF. In nucleotides, the CDR3 is TGTGCCAGCAGTCACTCCAGGACAGGGGGCGATGAGCAGTTCTTC.